This paragraph reports one T cell receptor (beta chain). Its specificity is not known. This record comes from a study of shared clonotypes between healthy human individuals. The study's findings and limits: Donors were few, which limited the genetic and exposure-history diversity represented. Larger estimated richness was generally recorded for naive subsets relative to memory subsets. It was the non-shared clonotypes that had lower generation probabilities than clonotypes shared by all four donors.

Profiled with immunoSEQ multiplex PCR; TCRdb holds only in-frame clones, not every one. The sample contains roughly 2.2 million clones, over 85% of which appear only once. Germline loops: CDR1 ENHRY, CDR2 SYGVKD. This CDR3 has 16 amino acids. The V gene end was trimmed by 0 bases and the J gene end by 5 bases; junction bases not matched to a gene: 9. V gene TRBV10-3 combines with J gene TRBJ2-7; 8 nucleotides align to TRBD2. This clonotype originated in a man younger than 35 in good health. Some clones in this sample may be carry-over from other donors' samples. The sample consisted of naive CD4+ T cells from PBMCs. Subset defined: CD45RA+ positively selected. CDR3 in amino acids: CAISESPGLGFNEQYF. Here the CDR3 DNA reads TGTGCCATCAGTGAGTCGCCGGGACTAGGGTTTAACGAGCAGTACTTC.